These 5 T cell receptor beta chains share one sample of origin, sequenced in a study of shared clonotypes between healthy human individuals. Libraries were prepared by immunoSEQ multiplex PCR; TCRdb keeps only in-frame clonotypes and omits some of them. The table includes over 850,000 clones, approximately 80% detected once. Sequencing was done on a sample of memory CD4+ T cells from PBMCs. Subset defined: CD45RA-negative fraction. The receptor source for this set is a man younger than 30 in good health. Some clones in this sample may be carry-over from other donors' samples.

Comment on this clone: Other DNA sequences from this sample encode an identical CDR3 as well. This chain joins TRBV28 and TRBJ1-2; 7 nucleotides line up with TRBD1. Germline loops: CDR1 MDHEN, CDR2 SYDVKM. This CDR3 comprises 12 residues. V shed 6 bases, J shed 4 bases, and the junction held 2 bases outside the gene matches. In DNA, the CDR3 is TGTGCCAGCAGACCAGGGGGCTATGGCTACACCTTC. This encodes CASRPGGYGYTF.

This rearrangement joins TRBV5-1 to TRBJ2-5; weak D call: TRBD1 (5 bases). The germline gives CDR1 SGHRS, CDR2 YFSETQ. The CDR3 is 15 amino acids. Between the trimmed V and J ends, which lost 2 bases and 4 bases, there was a span of 15 bases. CDR3 sequence: CASSFSGKSGETQYF. The CDR3 nucleotides read TGCGCCAGCAGCTTTTCAGGGAAGTCGGGAGAGACCCAGTACTTC.

V and J are TRBV7-2 and TRBJ2-3; D ambiguous. Per the germline V gene, CDR1 is SGHTA and CDR2 is FQGNSA. Trimming took off 1 base at V and 2 bases at J, with 10 bases between the two ends. The CDR3 covers 15 residues. CDR3 DNA: TGTGCCAGCAGCTTAGTCTCTAGACCCACAGATACGCAGTATTTT. Residues: CASSLVSRPTDTQYF.

In the case of this clone: Given a far larger clone just one base away, this is likely a sequencing read error. J is TRBJ1-5 and V is TRBV30, with D uncertain. CDR3 length: 12 residues. CDR1 GTSNPN and CDR2 SVGIG come from the germline V gene (reference sequence). This CDR3 reads CVWAEYNQPQHF. CDR3 sequence (DNA): TGTGTCTGGGCGGAGTACAATCAGCCCCAGCATTTT.

The rearrangement uses TRBV7-7 and TRBJ2-7, with D perhaps being TRBD1 or TRBD2 (5 bases each). V shed 5 bases and J shed 7 bases, with 15 bases lying between them. In germline, CDR1 is SSHAT, CDR2 FNYEAQ (reference sequence). The CDR3 has 13 residues. The CDR3 DNA sequence: TGTGCCAGCAGCCTCCTAGGGACCGTGGAGCAGTACTTC. This sequence encodes CASSLLGTVEQYF.